These 17 T cell receptor beta chains were sequenced from one sample in a study of cytomegalovirus exposure and HLA in healthy donors. Vbeta (60) and Jbeta (13) primers were used in the PCR. The protocol was immunoSEQ multiplex PCR, while the TCRdb copy is restricted to in-frame clones and leaves out a portion. The sample holds about 150,000 clones, roughly 80% seen once. Input material: PBMCs. Receptor source: a human donor in good health.

This clone was observed a few times. The chain combines TRBV7-2 with TRBJ2-2; D perhaps matches TRBD2 (5 bases). Looked up from germline, CDR1 is SGHTA and CDR2 is FQGNSA. CDR3 length equals 16 residues. Between the trimmed V and J ends, which lost 0 bases and 6 bases, there was a span of 14 bases. The CDR3 sequence is CASSLADYMAPGELFF. CDR3 in DNA: TGTGCCAGCAGCTTAGCCGACTACATGGCCCCCGGGGAGCTGTTTTTT.

The V call is TRBV7-2, the J call TRBJ2-1; 7 bases are a match to TRBD2. Germline V CDR1 and CDR2: SGHTA, FQGNSA. With 5 bases clipped from V and 6 bases from J, the junction kept 10 bases outside the gene matches. The CDR3 extends over 15 amino acids. CDR3 DNA sequence: TGTGCCAGCAGCATTGGACTAGGAGGCGGCAATGAGCAGTTCTTC. Protein sequence: CASSIGLGGGNEQFF.

This chain joins TRBV2 and TRBJ2-7; tentative D call: TRBD1 (5 bases). The CDR3 covers 12 residues. V lost 4 bases and J lost 3, with 7 bases in between. From germline, CDR1 is SNHLY and CDR2 FYNNEI. CDR3 nucleotide sequence: TGTGCCAGCAGTGTGACAGTCTACGAGCAGTACTTC. This gives the protein CASSVTVYEQYF.

The CDR3 here is CAISALRVNTEAFF. The CDR3 nucleotides are TGTGCCATCAGTGCTCTCAGGGTGAACACTGAAGCTTTCTTT. V and J are TRBV10-3 and TRBJ1-1; D is possibly TRBD1 (5 bases). CDR1 and CDR2 (germline): ENHRY, SYGVKD. V was pared by 4 bases and J by 0 bases, with 9 bases between. The CDR3 spans 14 residues.

This sequence joins TRBV19 and TRBJ2-3; no definite D call. Trimming pared 4 bases from V and 0 bases from J, leaving 8 bases between. From germline, CDR1 is LNHDA and CDR2 SQIVND (reference sequence). This CDR3 comprises 14 residues. The CDR3 loop reads CASSNQISTDTQYF. The CDR3 DNA reads TGTGCCAGTAGTAACCAGATAAGCACAGATACGCAGTATTTT.

The rearrangement joins TRBV19 to TRBJ1-1; TRBD1 is a possible D gene (6 bases). CDR3 length equals 16 residues. The germline V gene has CDR1 LNHDA and CDR2 SQIVND (reference sequence). V was shortened by 5 bases and J by 9 bases, with 25 bases between the two germline ends. CDR3: CASSFLQGVGGLQAFF. The CDR3 region has the DNA TGTGCCAGTAGTTTCCTTCAAGGGGTAGGGGGATTACAAGCTTTCTTT.

This clone was detected a few times. The J gene is TRBJ1-5, the V gene TRBV6-5, with D perhaps TRBD1 (5 bases). The CDR3 extends over 14 amino acids. Germline CDR1 MNHEY, CDR2 SVGAGI. The V end lost 2 bases, the J end lost 2 bases, and 7 bases lay between the germline ends. The CDR3 nucleotides read TGTGCCAGCAGTTACAGGGGTGGCAATCAGCCCCAGCATTTT. This translates into CASSYRGGNQPQHF.

This clone appeared a few times. The chain employs TRBV6-6 and TRBJ1-2, with TRBD1 identical over 10 bases. This CDR3 has 13 amino acids. The germline CDR1 and CDR2 sequences are MNHNY and SVGAGI (reference sequence). V lost 6 bases to trimming and J lost 13 bases; unmatched junction nucleotides: 11. DNA for the CDR3: TGTGCCAGCAGGGGAATGGGACAGGGGTTTTTCACCTTC. Encoded protein: CASRGMGQGFFTF.

The V call is TRBV14, the J call TRBJ2-1; 9 positions agree with TRBD1. Germline-derived CDR1 and CDR2 are SGHDN and FVKESK. J lost 9 bases, V lost 6 bases, and 9 bases had no gene match. The CDR3 spans 14 residues. The CDR3 protein is CASRTGQGFREQFF. The CDR3 DNA is TGTGCCAGCAGAACGGGACAGGGTTTTCGTGAGCAGTTCTTC. Full variable domain (remainder filled in from reference TRBV14 and TRBJ2-1): EAGVTQFPSHSVIEKGQTVTLRCDPISGHDNLYWYRRVMGKEIKFLLHFVKESKQDESGMPNNRFLAERTGGTYSTLKVQPAELEDSGVYFCASRTGQGFREQFFGPGTRLTVL.

The chain carries TRBV19 and TRBJ2-1, with TRBD2 identical over 12 bases. The CDR3 is made up of 15 amino acids. In germline, CDR1 is LNHDA, CDR2 SQIVND (reference sequence). J gave up 6 bases and V 5 bases, and 5 bases lay outside the gene matches. CDR3 bases: TGTGCCAGTAGTCGACTAGCGGGAGTAGGCAATGAGCAGTTCTTC. Protein: CASSRLAGVGNEQFF.

This clone showed up just a few times. J is TRBJ1-1 and V is TRBV7-2; maybe TRBD1 (5 bases). Germline-derived CDR1 and CDR2 are SGHTA and FQGNSA. Trimming took 3 bases from V and 5 from J, leaving 13 bases between them. CDR3 length equals 14 residues. The CDR3, as DNA: TGTGCCAGCAGCTTTAAGGGGCGTGGGACTGAAGCTTTCTTT. It yields the protein CASSFKGRGTEAFF.

The CDR3 DNA follows: TGCGCCAGCAGCGTCTTACTAGCGGGGGGTCAAGATGAGCAGTTCTTC. Translating it yields CASSVLLAGGQDEQFF. The V call is TRBV5-1, the J call TRBJ2-1; 12 positions agree with TRBD2. Germline CDR1 reads SGHRS; CDR2 reads YFSETQ. Trimming cost V 4 bases and J 8 bases; bases outside gene matches: 10. There are 16 residues in the CDR3.

V and J are TRBV29-1 and TRBJ2-4; D may be TRBD2 (6 bases). The ends were cut back, 7 bases at V and 5 bases at J, with 9 bases in the middle. The CDR3 covers 11 residues. The V gene's germline CDR1 is SQVTM and CDR2 ANQGSEA. In nucleotides, the CDR3 is TGCAGCGGGGGACTTCAAAACATTCAGTACTTC. Protein sequence: CSGGLQNIQYF.

CDR3 in DNA: TGTGCCAGCAGTTTATCTTCCGCTAGCTCCTACAATGAGCAGTTCTTC. Its translation: CASSLSSASSYNEQFF. The V call is TRBV27, the J call TRBJ2-1; D is uncertain. CDR3 length: 16 amino acids. V shed 0 bases and J shed 0 bases, with 9 bases lying between them. The V gene's germline CDR1 is MNHEY and CDR2 SMNVEV (reference sequence).

This clone occurred a few times. The chain couples TRBV29-1 to TRBJ1-2, with a tentative D call TRBD1 (5 bases). Germline loops: CDR1 SQVTM, CDR2 ANQGSEA. The CDR3 runs to 15 residues. V was shortened by 4 bases and J by 3 bases, with 18 bases between the two germline ends. As DNA, the CDR3 is TGCAGCGTTGCTCTAAGGGGTGATAAGGACTATGGCTACACCTTC. Translation gives CSVALRGDKDYGYTF.

The chain employs TRBV2 and TRBJ1-2; no reliable D call. Germline values: CDR1 SNHLY, CDR2 FYNNEI. V shed 6 bases and J shed 2 bases, with 10 bases lying between them. The CDR3 loop spans 13 amino acids. DNA of the CDR3: TGTGCCAGCAGAGCGACTGGGAACTATGGCTACACCTTC. This translates into CASRATGNYGYTF.

The chain employs TRBV29-1 and TRBJ2-3, with TRBD2 matching 10 bases. J gave up 6 bases and V 1 base, and 10 bases lay outside the gene matches. This CDR3 contains 16 residues. In germline, CDR1 is SQVTM, CDR2 ANQGSEA. In DNA form, the CDR3 reads TGCAGCGTTGAAGGTTTGGCTAGCGGGAGAACGGATACGCAGTATTTT. Its protein product is CSVEGLASGRTDTQYF.